These T cell receptor beta chains were read from a single sample in a study of Graves' ophthalmopathy and Graves' hyperthyroidism. TCRdb fed the multiplex PCR reads into MiXCR, producing one record per CDR3 protein. Of under 350,000 distinct CDR3 sequences in the sample, under 20% were seen once. The sequenced sample consisted of peripheral blood. Receptors originate from an adult man with Graves' ophthalmopathy. Both conserved end residues are part of each CDR3. A D gene is named only where the DNA matches it firmly. Clone size is not always given. Where it is, it says once, few, many or a class for expanded clones.

d_call j_call v_call clone_size cdr3_aa cdr3_nt
TRBD2 TRBJ2-2 TRBV6-5 NA CASSFRLAGRNTGELFF TGTGCCAGCAGTTTTCGACTAGCGGGGAGAAACACCGGGGAGCTGTTTTTT
TRBD1 TRBJ2-7 TRBV12-3/TRBV12-4 many CASSLRQGAVPYEQYF TGTGCCAGCAGTTTAAGGCAGGGGGCGGTCCCCTACGAGCAGTACTTC
NA TRBJ1-4 TRBV27 NA CASSLLVNEKLFF TGTGCCAGCAGTTTGTTGGTAAATGAAAAACTGTTTTTT
TRBD1 TRBJ1-1 TRBV11-2 many CASSLSRAGGTEAFF TGTGCCAGCAGCTTATCCCGGGCAGGGGGGACTGAAGCTTTCTTT
TRBD2 TRBJ2-5 TRBV6-1 NA CASSVAGGWQETQYF TGTGCCAGCAGTGTCGCCGGGGGGTGGCAAGAGACCCAGTACTTC
NA TRBJ2-2 TRBV5-1 many CASIVENTGELFF TGCGCCAGCATAGTGGAGAACACCGGGGAGCTGTTTTTT
TRBD2 TRBJ2-7 TRBV13 many CASSLGLSSGGPSYEQYF TGTGCCAGCAGCTTAGGCCTTTCTAGCGGGGGTCCATCCTACGAGCAGTACTTC
NA TRBJ1-2 TRBV6-2/TRBV6-3 many CASSYFGQPIYGYTF TGTGCCAGCAGTTACTTTGGACAGCCGATCTATGGCTACACCTTC
NA TRBJ2-7 TRBV6-1 many CASSRQLPISEQYF TGTGCCAGCAGTCGACAGTTACCCATTTCCGAGCAGTACTTC
NA TRBJ2-7 TRBV10-3 many CAISGGDYEQYF TGTGCCATCAGTGGGGGAGACTACGAGCAGTACTTC
NA TRBJ1-1 TRBV12-3/TRBV12-4 once CASSLESGAKAFF TGTGCCAGCAGTTTAGAATCAGGGGCTAAAGCTTTCTTT
TRBD1 TRBJ2-7 TRBV5-1 many CASSSQNRGAYEQYF TGCGCCAGCAGCTCGCAGAACAGGGGGGCCTACGAGCAGTACTTC
TRBD2 TRBJ2-5 TRBV24-1 many CATSDRATRLAGTQETQYF TGTGCCACCAGTGACCGCGCAACCAGACTAGCGGGAACACAAGAGACCCAGTACTTC
TRBD1 TRBJ2-7 TRBV7-9 many CASSLGYRGGNEQYF TGTGCCAGCAGCTTAGGGTACAGGGGTGGTAACGAGCAGTACTTC
NA TRBJ1-2 TRBV19 many CASRREGSGYGYTF TGTGCCAGTCGACGTGAGGGCTCGGGCTATGGCTACACCTTC
NA TRBJ1-5 TRBV19 many CASQQGNQPQHF TGTGCCAGTCAACAGGGAAATCAGCCCCAGCATTTT
NA TRBJ1-6 TRBV5-4 few CASSGPGQKNSPLHF TGTGCCAGCAGCGGGCCCGGACAGAAAAATTCACCCCTCCACTTT
TRBD1 TRBJ1-2 TRBV4-2 many CASSRLTGGDRYYGYTF TGTGCCAGCAGCCGACTTACAGGGGGCGATCGGTACTATGGCTACACCTTC
TRBD1 TRBJ1-6 TRBV6-5 many CASSYSTGVKSPLHF TGTGCCAGCAGTTACTCGACAGGGGTTAAATCACCCCTCCACTTT
TRBD2 TRBJ2-5 TRBV12-3/TRBV12-4 NA CASTPTSGRLETQYF TGTGCCAGCACTCCGACTAGCGGGAGGCTGGAGACCCAGTACTTC
TRBD1 TRBJ1-2 TRBV30 many CAWSQDRINYGYTF TGTGCCTGGAGCCAGGACAGGATCAACTATGGCTACACCTTC
NA TRBJ1-3 TRBV4-1 many CASSQDGAATGNTIYF TGCGCCAGCAGCCAAGATGGGGCAGCAACTGGAAACACCATATATTTT
NA TRBJ1-3 TRBV28 many CASTIPGGLSGNTIYF TGTGCCAGCACTATTCCCGGTGGACTCTCTGGAAACACCATATATTTT
TRBD1 TRBJ1-5 TRBV6-5 many CASSRTGRQPQHF TGTGCCAGCAGTCGGACAGGAAGACAGCCCCAGCATTTT
TRBD2 TRBJ2-7 TRBV6-2/TRBV6-3 many CASSYSPVGGVEQYF TGTGCCAGCAGTTACTCCCCAGTGGGGGGGGTCGAGCAGTACTTC
TRBD1 TRBJ2-7 TRBV5-1 NA CASSRRQGISYEQYF TGCGCCAGCAGCAGAAGACAGGGGATCTCCTACGAGCAGTACTTC
TRBD1 TRBJ1-2 TRBV30 many CAWNRRTGRYGYTF TGTGCCTGGAACCGACGGACAGGGCGCTATGGCTACACCTTC
TRBD2 TRBJ2-5 TRBV7-9 many CASSLAELAGQETQYF TGTGCCAGCAGCTTAGCTGAACTAGCGGGACAAGAGACCCAGTACTTC
NA TRBJ1-2 TRBV13 many CASSSAGRTHYGYTF TGTGCCAGCAGCTCCGCAGGACGGACACACTATGGCTACACCTTC
TRBD1 TRBJ1-1 TRBV19 many CATKDRQNTEAFF TGTGCCACTAAGGACAGGCAGAACACTGAAGCTTTCTTT
NA TRBJ1-5 TRBV18 many CASSRAGDLSNQPQHF TGTGCCAGCTCACGGGCAGGCGACTTAAGCAATCAGCCCCAGCATTTT
NA TRBJ2-7 TRBV11-2 once CASSPVYEQYF TGTGCCAGCAGCCCAGTATACGAGCAGTACTTC
NA TRBJ1-5 TRBV19 many CASSIKFAGLGNQPQHF TGTGCCAGTAGTATCAAGTTTGCCGGTTTGGGCAATCAGCCCCAGCATTTT
NA TRBJ2-7 TRBV12-3/TRBV12-4 many CASTTQGGGLVSEQYF TGTGCCAGCACCACCCAGGGAGGGGGGCTTGTCTCCGAGCAGTACTTC
NA TRBJ2-7 TRBV12-3/TRBV12-4 many CASRGGNSYEQYF TGTGCCAGCAGGGGAGGCAATTCCTACGAGCAGTACTTC